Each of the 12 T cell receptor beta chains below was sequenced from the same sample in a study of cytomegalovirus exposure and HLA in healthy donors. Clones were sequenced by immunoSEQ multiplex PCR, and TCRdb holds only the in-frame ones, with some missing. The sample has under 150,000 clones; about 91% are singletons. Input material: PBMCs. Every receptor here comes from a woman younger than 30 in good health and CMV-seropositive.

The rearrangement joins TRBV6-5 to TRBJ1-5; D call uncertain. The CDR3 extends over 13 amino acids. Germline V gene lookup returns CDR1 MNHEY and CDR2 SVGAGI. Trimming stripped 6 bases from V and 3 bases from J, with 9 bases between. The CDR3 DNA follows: TGTGCCAGCAGCCCCAGTACCAATCAGCCCCAGCATTTT. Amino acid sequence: CASSPSTNQPQHF.

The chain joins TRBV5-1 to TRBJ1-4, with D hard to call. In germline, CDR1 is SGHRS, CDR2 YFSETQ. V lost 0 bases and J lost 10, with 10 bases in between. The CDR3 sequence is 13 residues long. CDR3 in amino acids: CASSLDTGRKLFF. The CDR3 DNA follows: TGCGCCAGCAGCTTGGATACCGGGAGAAAACTGTTTTTT. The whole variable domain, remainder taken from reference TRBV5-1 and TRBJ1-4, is KAGVTQTPRYLIKTRGQQVTLSCSPISGHRSVSWYQQTPGQGLQFLFEYFSETQRNKGNFPGRFSGRQFSNSRSEMNVSTLELGDSALYLCASSLDTGRKLFFGSGTQLSVL.

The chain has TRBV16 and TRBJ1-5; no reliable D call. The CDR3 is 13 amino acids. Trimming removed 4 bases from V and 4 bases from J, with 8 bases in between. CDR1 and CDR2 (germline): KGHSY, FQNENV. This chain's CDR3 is CASSRSGNQPQHF. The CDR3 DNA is TGTGCCAGCAGCCGCTCAGGAAATCAGCCCCAGCATTTT.

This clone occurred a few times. The CDR3 nucleotides are TGTGCCAGCACCCGGGACACGAATGGCTACACCTTC. Amino acids: CASTRDTNGYTF. The chain employs TRBV13 and TRBJ1-2; TRBD1 might be the D (6 bases). This CDR3 contains 12 residues. V lost 7 bases and J lost 6, with 12 bases in between. CDR1 is PRHDT and CDR2 is FYEKMQ in the germline V gene (reference sequence).

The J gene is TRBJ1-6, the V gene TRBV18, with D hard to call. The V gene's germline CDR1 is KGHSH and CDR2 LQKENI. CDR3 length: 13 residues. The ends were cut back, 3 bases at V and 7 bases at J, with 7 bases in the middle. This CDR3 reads CASSPQMNSPLHF. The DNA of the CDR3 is TGTGCCAGCTCACCCCAGATGAATTCACCCCTCCACTTT.

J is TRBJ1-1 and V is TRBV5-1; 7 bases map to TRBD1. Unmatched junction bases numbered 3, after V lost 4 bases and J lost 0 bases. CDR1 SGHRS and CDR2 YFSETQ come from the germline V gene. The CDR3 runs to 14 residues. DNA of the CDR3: TGCGCCAGCAGCCCGGGACAGATGAACACTGAAGCTTTCTTT. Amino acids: CASSPGQMNTEAFF.

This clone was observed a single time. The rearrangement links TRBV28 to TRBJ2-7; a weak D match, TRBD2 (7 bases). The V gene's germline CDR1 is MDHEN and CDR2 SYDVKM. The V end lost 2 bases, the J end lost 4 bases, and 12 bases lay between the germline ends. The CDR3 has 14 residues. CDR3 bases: TGTGCCAGCAGTTTAAACAGGGAGGGTTACGAGCAGTACTTC. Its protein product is CASSLNREGYEQYF.

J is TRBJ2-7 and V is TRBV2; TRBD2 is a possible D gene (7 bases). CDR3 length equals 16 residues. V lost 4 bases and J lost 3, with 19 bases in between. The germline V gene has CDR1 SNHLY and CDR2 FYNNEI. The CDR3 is CASSAGAGAFSYEQYF. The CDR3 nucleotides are TGTGCCAGCAGTGCGGGGGCGGGGGCGTTCAGCTACGAGCAGTACTTC.

CDR3 loop: CSVSRTGGSDGYTF. CDR3 in DNA: TGCAGCGTATCCAGGACAGGGGGGTCCGACGGCTACACCTTC. The chain couples TRBV29-1 to TRBJ1-2; 10 nucleotides match TRBD1. The germline gives CDR1 SQVTM, CDR2 ANQGSEA. The junction had 12 bases not matched to a gene; V was cut back by 6 bases and J by 8 bases. The CDR3 sequence is 14 residues long.

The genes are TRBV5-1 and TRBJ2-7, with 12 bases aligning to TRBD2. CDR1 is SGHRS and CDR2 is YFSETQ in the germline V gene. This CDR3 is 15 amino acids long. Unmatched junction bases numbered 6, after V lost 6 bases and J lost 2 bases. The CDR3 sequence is CASTGLAGSTYEQYF. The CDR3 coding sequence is TGCGCCAGCACCGGACTAGCGGGAAGCACCTACGAGCAGTACTTC.

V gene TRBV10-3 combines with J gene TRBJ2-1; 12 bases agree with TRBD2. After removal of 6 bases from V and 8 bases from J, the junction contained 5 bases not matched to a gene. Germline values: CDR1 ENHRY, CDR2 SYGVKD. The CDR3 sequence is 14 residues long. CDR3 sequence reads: CAISRTSGTDEQFF. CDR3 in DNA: TGTGCCATCAGCAGGACTAGCGGGACGGATGAGCAGTTCTTC.

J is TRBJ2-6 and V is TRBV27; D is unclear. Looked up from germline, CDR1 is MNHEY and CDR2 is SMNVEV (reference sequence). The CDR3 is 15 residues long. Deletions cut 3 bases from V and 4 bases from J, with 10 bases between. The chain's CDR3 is CASSFDGAGANVLTF. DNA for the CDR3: TGTGCCAGCAGTTTTGACGGAGCCGGGGCCAACGTCCTGACTTTC.